This section outlines one TCR beta chain sequence together with its context. Regarding donors, all were healthy bone marrow donors. The PCR ran on 60 Vbeta and 13 Jbeta primers. Using immunoSEQ multiplex PCR, the repertoire was profiled, and TCRdb retains in-frame clones only, with some absent. Of 160,000 or so clones in the sample, about three quarters were seen once. The CDR3 sequence is 15 residues long. Deletions cut 7 bases from V and 3 bases from J, with 15 bases between. Germline values: CDR1 LNHDA, CDR2 SQIVND (reference sequence). This sample was taken from a study of cytomegalovirus exposure and HLA in healthy donors.

Sequenced material: PBMCs. The TCR originated in a female donor in good health and CMV-seronegative. The J gene is TRBJ2-2, the V gene TRBV19; D gene unclear. The CDR3 DNA sequence: TGTGCCAGTATGAGCCTCGAGCCGGACACCGGGGAGCTGTTTTTT. Its protein product is CASMSLEPDTGELFF.